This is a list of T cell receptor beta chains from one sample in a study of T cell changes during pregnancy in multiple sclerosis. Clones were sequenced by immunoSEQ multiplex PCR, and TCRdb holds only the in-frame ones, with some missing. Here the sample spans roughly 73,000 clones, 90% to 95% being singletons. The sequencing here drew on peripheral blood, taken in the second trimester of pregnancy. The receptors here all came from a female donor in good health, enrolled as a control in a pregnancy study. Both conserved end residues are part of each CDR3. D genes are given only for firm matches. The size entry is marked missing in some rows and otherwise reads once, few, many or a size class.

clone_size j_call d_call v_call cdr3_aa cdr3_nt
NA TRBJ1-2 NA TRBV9 CASREAADGYTF TGTGCCAGCAGGGAGGCTGCGGATGGCTACACCTTC
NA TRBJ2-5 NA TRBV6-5 CASGWAPETQYF TGTGCCAGCGGATGGGCCCCAGAGACCCAGTACTTC
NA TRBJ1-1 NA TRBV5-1 CASSLTPLNTEAFF TGCGCCAGCAGCTTGACTCCCCTGAACACTGAAGCTTTCTTT
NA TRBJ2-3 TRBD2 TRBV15 CATSRGGRGPGDTQYF TGTGCCACCAGCAGGGGGGGGAGGGGCCCGGGAGATACGCAGTATTTT
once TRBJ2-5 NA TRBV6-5 CASSLTVQETQYF TGTGCCAGCAGCCTTACAGTGCAAGAGACCCAGTACTTC
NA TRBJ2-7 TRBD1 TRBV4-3 CASSQRTGDEQYF TGCGCCAGCAGCCAGAGGACAGGGGACGAGCAGTACTTC
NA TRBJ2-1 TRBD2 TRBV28 CASSARLAGTYNEQFF TGTGCCAGCAGTGCAAGACTAGCGGGCACGTACAATGAGCAGTTCTTC
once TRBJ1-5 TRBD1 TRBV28 CASSGNRGGNQPQHF TGTGCCAGCAGTGGCAACAGGGGTGGCAATCAGCCCCAGCATTTT
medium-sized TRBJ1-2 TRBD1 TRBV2 CAALDRVEGYTF TGTGCCGCTCTGGACAGGGTGGAGGGCTACACCTTC
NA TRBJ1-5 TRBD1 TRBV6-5 CASSPGQLNQPQHF TGTGCCAGCAGCCCGGGACAGTTGAATCAGCCCCAGCATTTT
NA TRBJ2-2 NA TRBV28 CASSLEQGTGELFF TGTGCCAGCAGTTTAGAACAGGGAACCGGGGAGCTGTTTTTT
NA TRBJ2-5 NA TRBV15 CATSGRGGSQETQYF TGTGCCACCAGCGGGCGTGGAGGGTCCCAAGAGACCCAGTACTTC
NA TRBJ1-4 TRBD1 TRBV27 CASSDRTGGRATNEKLFF TGTGCCAGCAGCGACCGGACAGGGGGGAGGGCAACTAATGAAAAACTGTTTTTT
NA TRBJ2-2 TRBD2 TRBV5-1 CASSLGLAGRYYGDTGELFF TGCGCCAGCAGCTTGGGACTAGCGGGGCGCTATTATGGTGACACCGGGGAGCTGTTTTTT
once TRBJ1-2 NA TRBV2 CASTQGRNYGYTF TGTGCCAGCACCCAGGGGCGTAACTATGGCTACACCTTC
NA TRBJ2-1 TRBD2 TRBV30 CAWSLAGGKGEQFF TGTGCCTGGAGTTTAGCGGGGGGGAAGGGTGAGCAGTTCTTC
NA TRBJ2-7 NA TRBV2 CASSERDLSSYEQYF TGTGCCAGCAGTGAAAGGGACTTAAGCTCCTACGAGCAGTACTTC
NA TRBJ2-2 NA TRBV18 CASSRTDNTGELFF TGTGCCAGCTCACGCACAGATAACACCGGGGAGCTGTTTTTT
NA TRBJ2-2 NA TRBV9 CASSPSSGNTGELFF TGTGCCAGCAGCCCCAGCAGCGGGAACACCGGGGAGCTGTTTTTT